This T cell receptor beta chain is from a study of OX40 agonist ivuxolimab in advanced cancers. General study points: Antigen specificity remained undetermined for the expanded peripheral T cells. Clones of CD4+ and CD8+ blood T cells grew by week 6 at doses of 0.1 to 3.0 mg/kg. On average, a greater number of expanded clones characterised CD8+ T cells relative to CD4+.

Blood samples were obtained at baseline, cycle 4 day 1, and cycle 7 day 1. In the case of this clone: Antigen: not known.

The CDR3 consists of 18 residues. Germline CDR1 and CDR2: SGHAT and FQNNGV. Trimming took 0 bases from V and 2 from J; bases not matched to a gene: 10. Data came from immunoSEQ multiplex PCR; TCRdb stores just in-frame clones and leaves some out. The table shows under 75,000 clones, with around 90% occurring only once. This receptor was identified in an adult with an advanced solid tumor such as melanoma, head and neck, liver or kidney cancer. The rearrangement links TRBV11-2 to TRBJ2-7; 10 bases fit TRBD1. Here the sequenced sample was CD4+ or CD8+ T cells sorted from blood, taken in a trial of the OX40 agonist ivuxolimab. The CDR3 loop is CASSLEVVGGTGAYEQYF. The CDR3 DNA reads TGTGCCAGCAGCTTAGAGGTAGTGGGCGGGACAGGGGCCTACGAGCAGTACTTC. Full variable domain (outside the CDR3, taken from reference TRBV11-2 and TRBJ2-7): EAGVAQSPRYKIIEKRQSVAFWCNPISGHATLYWYQQILGQGPKLLIQFQNNGVVDDSQLPKDRFSAERLKGVDSTLKIQPAKLEDSAVYLCASSLEVVGGTGAYEQYFGPGTRLTVT.